The 13 T cell receptor beta chains below were found in one sample sequenced in a study of blood T cell repertoires in COVID-19. Only in-frame clones appear in the TCRdb table, and some are missing; sequencing was by immunoSEQ multiplex PCR. The sample shows 290,000 or so clones, roughly 87% of them seen only once. Sequencing used peripheral blood. These receptors were obtained from a man aged 18 to 35 with active or convalescent COVID-19.

In this sample, this clone turned up a few times. The chain recombines TRBV9 with TRBJ2-2; a weak D match, TRBD2 (5 bases). V dropped 2 bases and J dropped 4 bases, with 6 bases sitting between them. The CDR3 covers 13 residues. Germline V gene sequence: CDR1 SGDLS, CDR2 YYNGEE. The CDR3 coding sequence is TGTGCCAGCAGCGTCGAGGGCACCGGGGAGCTGTTTTTT. Its translation is CASSVEGTGELFF.

The chain couples TRBV5-1 to TRBJ1-5; D perhaps matches TRBD1 (6 bases). Germline V gives CDR1 SGHRS, CDR2 YFSETQ. V was trimmed by 2 bases and J by 4 bases, leaving 10 bases between them. This CDR3 contains 14 residues. The CDR3 DNA reads TGCGCCAGCAGCTTACAGGGAGGGAATCAGCCCCAGCATTTT. This encodes CASSLQGGNQPQHF.

The chain joins TRBV27 to TRBJ2-7, with 11 bases matching TRBD1. In germline, CDR1 is MNHEY, CDR2 SMNVEV (reference sequence). The CDR3 covers 14 residues. The J segment lost 4 bases and the V segment lost 2 bases, leaving 1 base of the junction unmatched. The CDR3 region is CASSLGDRGYEQYF. The CDR3, as DNA: TGTGCCAGCAGTTTAGGGGACAGGGGGTACGAGCAGTACTTC.

This rearrangement joins TRBV7-3 to TRBJ2-1, with 9 bases that match TRBD2. V gave up 5 bases and J gave up 7 bases; unmatched junction bases: 12. The CDR3 spans 16 residues. Germline V gives CDR1 SGHTA, CDR2 FQGTGA. The DNA of the CDR3 is TGTGCCAGCAGCCCAGTGCTAGCGGGAAACAGAAATGAGCAGTTCTTC. As protein: CASSPVLAGNRNEQFF.

The chain links TRBV18 to TRBJ2-1; the match to TRBD2 covers 8 bases. CDR3 length equals 18 residues. The junction had 11 bases not matched to a gene; V was cut back by 3 bases and J by 1 base. Germline V CDR1 and CDR2: KGHSH, LQKENI. Here the CDR3 DNA reads TGTGCCAGCTCACCCACCATGGGTGCGGGGGGATCCTACAATGAGCAGTTCTTC. Encoded protein: CASSPTMGAGGSYNEQFF.

CDR3 DNA: TGTGCCAGCACCTACTCCCTCCTTAAGACAGGGCCTGATCAGCCCCAGCATTTT. It specifies CASTYSLLKTGPDQPQHF. The chain joins TRBV7-2 to TRBJ1-5; TRBD1 matches 7 bases. In germline, CDR1 is SGHTA, CDR2 FQGNSA. The junction had 20 bases not matched to a gene; V was cut back by 7 bases and J by 5 bases. This CDR3 contains 18 residues.

V gene TRBV4-1 combines with J gene TRBJ2-7, with a tentative D call TRBD1 (7 bases). The germline V and J ends were trimmed by 5 bases and 4 bases, with 12 bases remaining between them. The CDR3 loop spans 13 amino acids. Looked up from germline, CDR1 is MGHRA and CDR2 is YSYEKL. CDR3 loop: CASSGGTEYEQYF. Here the CDR3 DNA reads TGCGCCAGCAGCGGCGGGACAGAATACGAGCAGTACTTC.

The V and J genes are TRBV28 and TRBJ1-4; tentatively, D is TRBD1 (5 bases). The CDR3 consists of 16 residues. CDR1 is MDHEN, CDR2 SYDVKM, per germline. V lost 5 bases and J lost 4, with 17 bases in between. DNA of the CDR3: TGTGCCAGCAGTGCAAGTGCGGGACCGCTTAATGAAAAACTGTTTTTT. Residues: CASSASAGPLNEKLFF.

The count of this clone is one. The rearrangement links TRBV10-1 to TRBJ2-2; 11 nucleotides agree with TRBD2. Germline V gene lookup returns CDR1 WNHNN and CDR2 SYGVQD (reference sequence). The CDR3 length is 14 residues. The junction had 6 bases not matched to a gene; V was cut back by 8 bases and J by 7 bases. The CDR3 DNA follows: TGCGCCAGCTCCCTAGCGGGAGGCGACGGGGAGCTGTTTTTT. Protein sequence: CASSLAGGDGELFF.

The V and J genes are TRBV29-1 and TRBJ1-2, with 9 bases lining up with TRBD1. The CDR3 is 13 residues long. Germline V gives CDR1 SQVTM, CDR2 ANQGSEA. V gave up 1 base and J gave up 6 bases; unmatched junction bases: 3. CDR3 loop: CSVEGTGANGYTF. DNA of the CDR3: TGCAGCGTTGAAGGGACAGGGGCAAATGGCTACACCTTC.

The CDR3 loop is CASSLGGLAGMGTQYF. CDR3 DNA: TGTGCCAGCAGTCTTGGGGGACTAGCGGGGATGGGTACGCAGTATTTT. The chain employs TRBV28 and TRBJ2-3, with 13 nucleotides matching TRBD2. There are 16 residues in the CDR3. CDR1 MDHEN and CDR2 SYDVKM come from the germline V gene. V lost 5 bases and J lost 8; bases outside the gene matches: 10. Together with reference TRBV28 and TRBJ2-3, the CDR3 gives the full variable domain: DVKVTQSSRYLVKRTGEKVFLECVQDMDHENMFWYRQDPGLGLRLIYFSYDVKMKEKGDIPEGYSVSREKKERFSLILESASTNQTSMYLCASSLGGLAGMGTQYFGPGTRLTVL.

V usage is TRBV20-1 and J usage is TRBJ2-1; no firm D call. Germline CDR1 reads DFQATT; CDR2 reads SNEGSKA (reference sequence). V was shortened by 5 bases and J by 1 base, with 12 bases between the two germline ends. The CDR3 length is 14 residues. The CDR3 loop reads CSAGEFGSYNEQFF. The CDR3 coding sequence is TGCAGTGCTGGTGAATTCGGGTCCTACAATGAGCAGTTCTTC.

The V call is TRBV5-6, the J call TRBJ2-5, with TRBD2 identical over 15 bases. V gave up 4 bases and J gave up 6 bases; unmatched junction bases: 7. CDR3 length: 16 amino acids. Germline lookup yields CDR1 SGHDT and CDR2 YYEEEE. CDR3 nucleotide sequence: TGTGCCAGCAGCCCCGGGGGACTAGCGGGGGGAAAGACCCAGTACTTC. It yields the protein CASSPGGLAGGKTQYF.